This T cell receptor beta chain emerged from a study of blood T cell repertoires in COVID-19 (TCRdb year 2020). General notes on the study: The collaborator samples originated in the United States, Italy and Spain and spanned the acute and convalescent phases of COVID-19. HLA class I and class II types, where available, came from metadata supplied by the sample provider rather than from assay-based typing. The material from the prospective study consisted of cDNA or gDNA derived from T cells, B-cell-depleted T cells, or PBMCs. Samples were obtained from the ongoing ImmuneRACE study (first 160 participants) and from some 1,300 subjects provided by 6 global collaborators. Sample metadata almost always included a de-identified subject ID, COVID-19 status, age in years and sex. Subjects who had been exposed to COVID-19, were actively infected with it, or had recovered from it provided the deeply sampled blood TCRbeta repertoires that made up the dataset. The repertoires were released in a freely available public database intended as a resource for research on the immune response to SARS-CoV-2. Broader findings and caveats from the paper: Clinical and demographic metadata were provided uncurated, with the amount varying by source and participant.

The germline V gene (reference sequence) specifies GTSNPN as CDR1 and SVGIG as CDR2. Trimming costs V 4 bases and J 4 bases, and their ends lie 9 bases apart. Taken from cysteine to phenylalanine, the CDR3 has 12 residues. Of all the DNA, just the CDR3 is kept, 36 bases in frame from base 1. The collaborating institutions used their own protocols to collect whole blood in K2EDTA tubes. Collaborator samples were shipped for TCRbeta analysis as frozen whole blood, isolated PBMCs, or DNA extracted from either sample type. TCRbeta CDR3 regions were amplified from genomic DNA by means of the immunoSEQ Assay, a bias-controlled multiplex PCR. The paper's data handling went like this. Nucleated cell counts per sample were estimated from amplification of reference gene primers within the assay. To quantify the absolute abundance of each unique TCRbeta CDR3 rearrangement, sequence reads were collapsed and filtered. For each sample, productive Simpson clonality was calculated by taking the square root of Simpson's diversity index across productive rearrangements. TCRdb took this table from immuneACCESS and kept in-frame rearrangements with V and J called. Such tables lack part of the clones; where checked against another copy, unresolved V genes explain under half of the gap, and the rest is unexplained. The V and J calls and clone size come from that table; D and trimming were worked out from the DNA. This sample holds 130,000 to 150,000 clones; around nine tenths were observed only once. The top ten clones comprise approximately 2.5% of the sample.

A note on this clone: Its cognate antigen has yet to be identified. Base qualities were left out, and no much larger clone turns up one base away.

This TCR came from a human donor in a cohort sampled during active COVID-19. The rearrangement joined TRBV30 to TRBJ2-3; 7 matching bases give a weak D call of TRBD1. Source material: peripheral blood. CDR3 protein: CAWTGGSDTQYF. The sequence in DNA is TGTGCCTGGACAGGGGGGTCAGATACGCAGTATTTT.